This T cell receptor (beta chain) was identified in a study of identical twins. Study-wide results and limits: Insertion counts were lower in abundant cord blood beta clonotypes, a trend that memory repertoires did not show. Models underestimated out-of-frame TCR alpha sharing in monozygotic twins. Without tracking the same donors, conclusions rested on cross-sectional statistical analysis.

Template switching added a universal primer binding site, and final cDNA carried unique molecular identifiers. In TCRdb, the 5' RACE reads were re-called with MiXCR into one record per CDR3 protein. The table records fewer than 250,000 distinct CDR3 sequences, roughly 7.5% of them present only once. As for this clonotype: As yet, its antigen is unknown.

Germline CDR1 DFQATT, CDR2 SNEGSKA (reference sequence). The CDR3 has 17 residues. Trimming removed 0 bases from V and 5 bases from J, with 21 bases in between. These data are also associated with another study on yellow fever vaccine responses in identical twins.

V and J are TRBV20-1 and TRBJ2-3, with D possibly being TRBD2 (5 bases). Sequenced input: CD8+ T cells sorted from blood. The origin of this receptor is a woman aged 18-30 years in good health. CDR3: CSARDDAGERPRDTQYF. The DNA for the CDR3 is TGCAGTGCTAGAGACGACGCCGGGGAAAGACCTCGAGATACGCAGTATTTT.